The clone carrying this TCR beta chain was observed at least ten times. The entry originates in a study of blood T cells in healthy people across ages. It was with a sample-barcoded 5' primer and a J-beta primer mix that a second PCR of roughly 7 to 12 cycles was run. In TCRdb, the 5' RACE reads were re-called with MiXCR into one record per CDR3 protein. The sample holds over 600,000 distinct CDR3 sequences, around 21% seen once. Isolating PBMCs gave at least 6.5 million of these cells per sample. The clonotype comes from a man aged 65-85 years in good health. Source material: blood.

The CDR3 loop reads CASSSDGTQNEKLFF. CDR3 bases: TGTGCCAGCAGCTCAGACGGGACACAGAATGAAAAACTGTTTTTT. V usage is TRBV9 and J usage is TRBJ1-4, with a weak D call TRBD1 (6 bases). Germline CDR1 reads SGDLS; CDR2 reads YYNGEE. V lost 4 bases and J lost 5, with 15 bases in between. The CDR3 consists of 15 residues.